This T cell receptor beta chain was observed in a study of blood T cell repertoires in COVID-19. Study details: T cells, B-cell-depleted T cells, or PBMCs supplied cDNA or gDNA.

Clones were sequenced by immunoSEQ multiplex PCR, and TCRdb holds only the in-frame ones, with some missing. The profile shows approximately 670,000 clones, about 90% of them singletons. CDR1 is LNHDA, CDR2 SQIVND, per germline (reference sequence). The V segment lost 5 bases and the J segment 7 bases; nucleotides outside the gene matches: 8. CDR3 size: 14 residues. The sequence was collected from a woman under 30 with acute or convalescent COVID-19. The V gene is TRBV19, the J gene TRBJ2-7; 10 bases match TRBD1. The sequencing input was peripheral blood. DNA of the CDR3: TGTGCCAGTAGTGAGCGACAGGGGGCGAGAGAGCAGTACTTC. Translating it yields CASSERQGAREQYF.